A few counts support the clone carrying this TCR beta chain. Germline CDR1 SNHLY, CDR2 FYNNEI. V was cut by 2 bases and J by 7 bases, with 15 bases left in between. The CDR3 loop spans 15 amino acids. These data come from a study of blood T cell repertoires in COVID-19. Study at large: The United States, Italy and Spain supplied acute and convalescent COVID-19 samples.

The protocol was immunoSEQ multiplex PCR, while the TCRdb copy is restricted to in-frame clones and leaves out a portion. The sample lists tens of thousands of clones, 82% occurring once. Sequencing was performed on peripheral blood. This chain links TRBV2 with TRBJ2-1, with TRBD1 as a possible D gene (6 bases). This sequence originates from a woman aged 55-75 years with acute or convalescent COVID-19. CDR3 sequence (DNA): TGTGCCAGCAGTGAATTTACAGGGACAAGGAATGAGCAGTTCTTC. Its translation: CASSEFTGTRNEQFF.